A selection of T cell receptor beta chains follows, all from one sample in a study of T-cell reconstitution after alpha-beta-depleted transplantation in children. TCRdb processed the PCR reads anew with MiXCR; each CDR3 protein has one entry. This sample yields approximately 210,000 distinct CDR3 sequences, of which 13% to 15% are seen a single time; around 13% belongs to the top ten. The sample consisted of PBMCs from the stem cell graft donor, taken from the stem cell graft. These receptors were taken from a human donor who donated a stem cell graft to a child with acute lymphoblastic leukemia. Each CDR3 is given with its conserved first and last residue. D genes are given only for firm matches. Rows may omit the clone size; those that give it use once, few, many or a size class.

v_gene	d_gene	abundance	j_gene	CDR3nt	CDR3aa
TRBV29-1	TRBD2	many	TRBJ2-7	TGCAGCGTGAGAGTACTAGCGGGAGGGCCTAACGAGCAGTACTTC	CSVRVLAGGPNEQYF
TRBV3-1	NA	NA	TRBJ1-2	TGTGCCAGCAGCCAATGGGGCCGGAAGGAGGGCTACACCTTC	CASSQWGRKEGYTF
TRBV28	NA	NA	TRBJ2-2	TGTGCCAGCAGTAACCCGGGACACTACACCGGGGAGCTGTTTTTT	CASSNPGHYTGELFF
TRBV12-3/TRBV12-4	NA	few	TRBJ1-1	TGTGCCAGCAGTGGAACTGACAGCCCCCGCACTGAAGCTTTCTTT	CASSGTDSPRTEAFF
TRBV28	TRBD2	NA	TRBJ2-7	TGTGCCAGCAGTTTACATGGAACTAGCGGGAGAAGGGACGAGCAGTACTTC	CASSLHGTSGRRDEQYF
TRBV4-1	TRBD2	many	TRBJ2-2	TGCGCCAGCAGCTTAGCGGGAAGCACCGGGGAGCTGTTTTTT	CASSLAGSTGELFF
TRBV20-1	NA	NA	TRBJ2-3	TGCAGTGCTAGACCTCTGAGGGCGGGGTACACAGATACGCAGTATTTT	CSARPLRAGYTDTQYF
TRBV5-1	NA	many	TRBJ2-1	TGCGCCAGCAGCCATACGGGACTCAGGAGCTCCTACAATGAGCAGTTCTTC	CASSHTGLRSSYNEQFF
TRBV25-1	NA	many	TRBJ2-1	TGTGCCAGCAGTGAATGGGACGGCCAGGAGCAGTTCTTC	CASSEWDGQEQFF
TRBV20-1	NA	many	TRBJ1-2	TGCAGTGCTACTTCCCAGCTCGGCTATGGCTACACCTTC	CSATSQLGYGYTF
TRBV7-9	NA	many	TRBJ1-4	TGTGCCAGCAGCTTAGGAGGAGCTAATGAAAAACTGTTTTTT	CASSLGGANEKLFF
TRBV5-1	TRBD2	few	TRBJ2-1	TGCGCCAGCACCGGGACTAGCGTTGACGATGAGCAGTTCTTC	CASTGTSVDDEQFF
TRBV10-3	TRBD2	many	TRBJ2-3	TGTGCCATCAATCCTAGCGGGACAGATACGCAGTATTTT	CAINPSGTDTQYF
TRBV12-3/TRBV12-4	TRBD1	many	TRBJ2-3	TGTGCCAGCAGAGACAGGGCGTGGACAGATACGCAGTATTTT	CASRDRAWTDTQYF
TRBV5-1	TRBD2	NA	TRBJ2-1	TGCGCCAGCAGCTTGGCTGGCGGGAGGGCTCCCACCTACAATGAGCAGTTCTTC	CASSLAGGRAPTYNEQFF
TRBV25-1	TRBD1	many	TRBJ1-2	TGTGCCAGCAGAAAAGCCGGGACAGGAAACTATGGCTACACCTTC	CASRKAGTGNYGYTF
TRBV6-5	NA	many	TRBJ1-1	TGTGCCAGCAGTTACTCGACGGCGGATCCCGCTGAAGCTTTCTTT	CASSYSTADPAEAFF
TRBV9	NA	many	TRBJ1-3	TGTGCCAGCAGCGTAGAAGGGGAGTTGAGTGGTGGAAACACCATATATTTT	CASSVEGELSGGNTIYF
TRBV12-3/TRBV12-4	TRBD1	many	TRBJ1-5	TGTGCCAGCAGCTCCGGGACAGGGAGTCAGCCCCAGCATTTT	CASSSGTGSQPQHF
TRBV5-1	TRBD1	many	TRBJ2-3	TGCGCCAGCACCTCAACGCAGGGGGGCACAGATACGCAGTATTTT	CASTSTQGGTDTQYF
TRBV12-3/TRBV12-4	TRBD2	NA	TRBJ2-3	TGTGCCAGCAGTGGACTAGCGGGAGCTGCAGATACGCAGTATTTT	CASSGLAGAADTQYF
TRBV7-8	NA	many	TRBJ1-1	TGTGCCAGCAGCGCCCTCACAGGGACTGGTAACACTGAAGCTTTCTTT	CASSALTGTGNTEAFF
TRBV20-1	NA	few	TRBJ2-2	TGCAGTGCTAGAGATCTTGGGGCAGGGTCGGCCGGGGAGCTGTTTTTT	CSARDLGAGSAGELFF
TRBV5-6	NA	NA	TRBJ2-1	TGTGCCAGCAGCCGGTCGGTCGGGGACGAGCAGTTCTTC	CASSRSVGDEQFF
TRBV5-1	NA	many	TRBJ2-1	TGCGCCAGCAGCATCGGGGTCCCACTAGAGCAGTTCTTC	CASSIGVPLEQFF
TRBV29-1	TRBD2	few	TRBJ2-7	TGCAGCGCCGCTGGGGGGGGACCCTACGAGCAGTACTTC	CSAAGGGPYEQYF
TRBV19	NA	NA	TRBJ2-1	TGTGCCAGTAGTATAGATGGGGGGCGAGACAATGAGCAGTTCTTC	CASSIDGGRDNEQFF
TRBV6-1	TRBD2	many	TRBJ2-1	TGTGCCAGCCGGGTTAGCGGGAGTCGGTCCTACAATGAGCAGTTCTTC	CASRVSGSRSYNEQFF
TRBV5-1	NA	many	TRBJ2-7	TGCGCCAGCAGCTTGAGGGACATAACCTACGAGCAGTACTTC	CASSLRDITYEQYF
TRBV27	NA	NA	TRBJ1-5	TGTGCCAGCAGTCGGACCTTTAGCAATCAGCCCCAGCATTTT	CASSRTFSNQPQHF
TRBV5-1	NA	NA	TRBJ2-4	TGCGCCAGCAGTCTGGACAGTCCCGAAACAAACATTCAGTACTTC	CASSLDSPETNIQYF
TRBV10-3	NA	many	TRBJ2-3	TGTGCCATCAGTCCAGGGGGGGCAGATACGCAGTATTTT	CAISPGGADTQYF
TRBV12-3/TRBV12-4	TRBD2	many	TRBJ2-3	TGTGCCAGCAGTCCCGGGACTAGCGTCACAGATACGCAGTATTTT	CASSPGTSVTDTQYF
TRBV6-5	NA	few	TRBJ2-1	TGTGCCAGCAGGGAGTTAGGCGAGCAGTTCTTC	CASRELGEQFF
TRBV11-2	NA	many	TRBJ2-1	TGTGCCAGCAGCTTCGGGACCCACAATGAGCAGTTCTTC	CASSFGTHNEQFF
TRBV3-1	TRBD1	few	TRBJ1-1	TGTGCCAGCAGCCAAGTGAGGGGGCACACTGAAGCTTTCTTT	CASSQVRGHTEAFF
TRBV12-3/TRBV12-4	NA	many	TRBJ1-5	TGTGCCAGCACCGAGGGCGGGGTGTTCAGTCAGCCCCAGCATTTT	CASTEGGVFSQPQHF
TRBV5-1	TRBD1	many	TRBJ1-1	TGCGCCAGCAGCCGGACAGGGATGAACACTGAAGCTTTCTTT	CASSRTGMNTEAFF
TRBV30	TRBD2	NA	TRBJ2-3	TGTGCCTGGAGTGAGGGACTAGCGGGAGAAGATACGCAGTATTTT	CAWSEGLAGEDTQYF
TRBV7-9	NA	many	TRBJ1-1	TGTGCCAGCAGCCCACCCGGAGTTCAGACTCTAGCTTTCTTT	CASSPPGVQTLAFF
TRBV20-1	TRBD1	many	TRBJ1-1	TGCAGTGCTTCTCAATATAACAGGGGGACTGAAGCTTTCTTT	CSASQYNRGTEAFF
TRBV11-2	NA	NA	TRBJ2-2	TGTGCCAGCAGCTTAGCCCAGGGGAACACCGGGGAGCTGTTTTTT	CASSLAQGNTGELFF
TRBV6-5	NA	few	TRBJ2-1	TGTGCCACCACCGGAGACATCAATGAGCAGTTCTTC	CATTGDINEQFF
TRBV12-3/TRBV12-4	NA	NA	TRBJ2-5	TGTGCCAGCGGCTCTATCGGGGGGACCCAGTACTTC	CASGSIGGTQYF
TRBV7-6	NA	many	TRBJ2-1	TGTGCCAGCAGCCCTCAGAGGGGGGGCGAGCAGTTCTTC	CASSPQRGGEQFF
TRBV5-1	NA	many	TRBJ2-1	TGCGCCAGCAGCTTGGCTGTTAACAATGAGCAGTTCTTC	CASSLAVNNEQFF